The 30 T cell receptor beta chains below come from one sample, sequenced in a study of blood T cell repertoires in COVID-19. Sequenced by immunoSEQ multiplex PCR; TCRdb stores in-frame clones only, minus some. The sample consists of tens of thousands of clones, approximately 85% of them appearing once. Sample: peripheral blood. Receptors were obtained from a man aged 55 to 70 with acute or convalescent COVID-19.

CDR3 bases: TGTGCCTGGACAGGGGGCGGTGAAAAACTGTTTTTT. Its protein is CAWTGGGEKLFF. The chain links TRBV30 to TRBJ1-4, with 8 bases matching TRBD1. J was trimmed by 7 bases and V by 4 bases; bases with no gene match: 2. This CDR3 region has 12 residues. From germline, CDR1 is GTSNPN and CDR2 SVGIG (reference sequence).

The rearrangement links TRBV20-1 to TRBJ2-5, with 10 bases lining up with TRBD2. Germline CDR1 DFQATT, CDR2 SNEGSKA (reference sequence). V dropped 3 bases and J dropped 0; count of bases not matched to a gene: 7. The CDR3 length is 16 residues. CDR3 loop: CSASGLAGDYQETQYF. CDR3 nucleotides: TGCAGTGCTAGTGGGCTAGCGGGGGATTACCAAGAGACCCAGTACTTC.

This clone was seen a single time. The chain uses TRBV29-1 and TRBJ2-1; 12 nucleotides line up with TRBD2. The length of the CDR3 is 15 residues. Trimming at V came to 5 bases and at J to 2 bases, leaving 4 bases not matched to a gene. Germline loops: CDR1 SQVTM, CDR2 ANQGSEA. This CDR3 is CSVRTSGIPYNEQFF. DNA for the CDR3: TGCAGCGTTCGGACTAGCGGGATACCCTACAATGAGCAGTTCTTC.

The chain couples TRBV24-1 to TRBJ1-1, with D perhaps matching TRBD1 (6 bases). Per the germline V gene, CDR1 is KGHDR and CDR2 is SFDVKD. With 9 bases removed from V and 3 bases from J, the gap between germline ends came to 16 bases. The CDR3 runs to 14 residues. The CDR3, as DNA: TGTGCCACCCCGTCACAGGGAGGGGACACTGAAGCTTTCTTT. It translates to CATPSQGGDTEAFF.

The CDR3 DNA follows: TGTGCCACCAGGACTAGCGGGAGGTCGGGCACCGGGGAGCTGTTTTTT. Its protein product is CATRTSGRSGTGELFF. This chain links TRBV27 with TRBJ2-2; 14 nucleotides line up with TRBD2. V gave up 10 bases and J gave up 4 bases; unmatched junction bases: 8. The CDR3 contains 16 residues. CDR1 and CDR2 (germline): MNHEY, SMNVEV (reference sequence).

Judged by abundance, this clone is medium-sized. The chain employs TRBV27 and TRBJ2-7; tentative D call: TRBD1 (7 bases). Trimming took off 4 bases at V and 7 bases at J, with 14 bases between the two ends. The CDR3 spans 13 residues. The germline CDR1 and CDR2 sequences are MNHEY and SMNVEV (reference sequence). The chain's CDR3 is CASSSYRGGEQYF. CDR3 bases: TGTGCCAGCAGTTCCTACAGGGGAGGAGAGCAGTACTTC.

This clone has only one observation. The chain is built from TRBV7-2 and TRBJ2-1, with 11 bases lining up with TRBD1. Germline V gene data show CDR1 as SGHTA and CDR2 as FQGNSA. This CDR3 is built from 15 residues. V lost 5 bases, J lost 7 bases, and 7 bases stayed unmatched. DNA for the CDR3: TGTGCCAGCAGCACCTGGGACAGGGGGGGGAATGAGCAGTTCTTC. Protein sequence: CASSTWDRGGNEQFF.

The chain has TRBV9 and TRBJ2-1; D remains unclear. With 0 bases removed from V and 0 bases from J, the gap between germline ends came to 10 bases. Germline-derived CDR1 and CDR2 are SGDLS and YYNGEE. The CDR3 has 16 residues. CDR3 sequence (DNA): TGTGCCAGCAGCGTAGTTGTCCTAAGCTCCTACAATGAGCAGTTCTTC. It codes for CASSVVVLSSYNEQFF.

The chain carries TRBV7-2 and TRBJ1-2; possibly TRBD1 for D (6 bases). Germline CDR1 reads SGHTA; CDR2 reads FQGNSA. The CDR3 runs 15 residues. Between the trimmed V and J ends, which lost 2 bases and 4 bases, there was a span of 14 bases. The DNA for the CDR3 is TGTGCCAGCAGCTTAAATTGGCAGGGGCCCTATGGCTACACCTTC. Translation: CASSLNWQGPYGYTF.

The chain links TRBV3-1 (or the pseudogene TRBV3-2) to TRBJ1-2; 10 nucleotides line up with TRBD1. In germline, CDR1 is LGHDT, CDR2 YNNKEL (reference sequence). CDR3 length: 15 amino acids. V was pared by 4 bases and J by 7 bases, with 9 bases of the junction left unmatched. The CDR3 protein is CASSPAGQGVSGYTF. DNA for the CDR3: TGTGCCAGCAGCCCGGCAGGACAGGGGGTTTCTGGCTACACCTTC.

The chain has TRBV30 and TRBJ1-6, with D tentatively TRBD1 (6 bases). V gave up 3 bases and J gave up 8 bases, with 14 bases separating them. CDR3 size: 14 residues. The germline V gene has CDR1 GTSNPN and CDR2 SVGIG (reference sequence). CDR3 in DNA: TGTGCCTGGAGCCGATCAGGGGAACATTCACCCCTCCACTTT. Its protein is CAWSRSGEHSPLHF.

The V and J genes are TRBV3-1 (or the pseudogene TRBV3-2) and TRBJ1-1; 8 nucleotides agree with TRBD1. CDR3 length: 13 residues. CDR1 is LGHDT and CDR2 is YNNKEL in the germline V gene (reference sequence). The V segment lost 4 bases and the J segment 4 bases; nucleotides outside the gene matches: 2. CDR3 nucleotides: TGTGCCAGCAGCCGCCAGGGGGCCACTGAAGCTTTCTTT. Its protein product is CASSRQGATEAFF.

The rearrangement uses TRBV9 and TRBJ2-3; perhaps TRBD1 as D (6 bases). The CDR3 is 15 residues long. V gave up 2 bases and J gave up 5 bases, with 15 bases separating them. Germline CDR1 SGDLS, CDR2 YYNGEE. The CDR3: CASSVLGASKDTQYF. The CDR3 DNA reads TGTGCCAGCAGCGTTTTGGGGGCATCTAAAGATACGCAGTATTTT.

The genes are TRBV7-9 and TRBJ1-4; D is unclear. The germline gives CDR1 SEHNR, CDR2 FQNEAQ (reference sequence). V lost 8 bases and J lost 0, with 10 bases in between. The CDR3 sequence is 14 residues long. The CDR3 DNA reads TGTGCCAGCCACAGTCCAGCAACTAATGAAAAACTGTTTTTT. This translates into CASHSPATNEKLFF.

The count of this clone is one. The chain carries TRBV2 and TRBJ2-5; 8 nucleotides agree with TRBD2. There are 14 residues in the CDR3. The V segment lost 4 bases and the J segment 5 bases; nucleotides outside the gene matches: 6. Per the germline V gene, CDR1 is SNHLY and CDR2 is FYNNEI. The chain's CDR3 is CASSGWTSFETQYF. In DNA form, the CDR3 reads TGTGCCAGCAGTGGGTGGACTAGCTTTGAGACCCAGTACTTC.

V usage is TRBV18 and J usage is TRBJ2-5; no clear D. Germline CDR1 and CDR2: KGHSH and LQKENI. CDR3 length equals 15 residues. V was pared by 2 bases and J by 0 bases, with 10 bases between. CDR3 protein: CASSPRALYQETQYF. The CDR3 DNA is TGTGCCAGCTCACCAAGAGCCCTGTACCAAGAGACCCAGTACTTC. The full variable domain, rest sourced from reference TRBV18 and TRBJ2-5, is NAGVMQNPRHLVRRRGQEARLRCSPMKGHSHVYWYRQLPEEGLKFMVYLQKENIIDESGMPKERFSAEFPKEGPSILRIQQVVRGDSAAYFCASSPRALYQETQYFGPGTRLLVL.

The rearrangement links TRBV11-2 to TRBJ1-6; 10 bases are a match to TRBD1. V was pared by 4 bases and J by 5 bases, with 11 bases of the junction left unmatched. The CDR3 is 18 amino acids. The germline gives CDR1 SGHAT, CDR2 FQNNGV. The CDR3 loop is CASSSRTGGISNNSPLHF. The CDR3 DNA is TGTGCCAGCAGCTCCCGGACAGGGGGTATATCCAATAATTCACCCCTCCACTTT.

This clone appeared once. At one end the junction does not follow the germline gene, possibly because of a read error. The chain employs TRBV6-5 and TRBJ1-2; possible D gene TRBD1, 5 bases. The germline gives CDR1 MNHEY, CDR2 SVGAGI. The CDR3 spans 11 residues. DNA of the CDR3: TGTGCCAGCAGTTACGGGACTACTTTCGCCTTC. Translated: CASSYGTTFAF.

The rearrangement links TRBV7-9 to TRBJ1-6; D gene unclear. V gave up 1 base and J gave up 8 bases, with 6 bases separating them. The V gene's germline CDR1 is SEHNR and CDR2 FQNEAQ (reference sequence). This CDR3 is built from 13 residues. DNA of the CDR3: TGTGCCAGCAGCTTAGAGGAGTATTCACCCCTCCACTTT. Translation: CASSLEEYSPLHF.

The chain links TRBV5-1 to TRBJ1-1, with 8 bases fitting TRBD1. CDR3 length: 13 residues. Germline-derived CDR1 and CDR2 are SGHRS and YFSETQ. V was pared by 2 bases and J by 4 bases, with 1 base of the junction left unmatched. CDR3 residues: CASSFTGGTEAFF. CDR3 coding DNA: TGCGCCAGCAGCTTTACAGGGGGCACTGAAGCTTTCTTT.

For the CDR3, the DNA is TGCGCCAGCAGTGAAGGCAGGGGATCCCCCCTCTCTGGAAACACCATATATTTT. This gives the protein CASSEGRGSPLSGNTIYF. V usage is TRBV10-2 and J usage is TRBJ1-3; TRBD1 might be the D (6 bases). V lost 3 bases and J 0 bases, leaving 18 bases between the germline ends. Per germline, CDR1 WSHSY and CDR2 SAAADI. The CDR3 totals 18 residues.

This chain links TRBV5-8 with TRBJ2-2; a weak D match, TRBD2 (6 bases). CDR1 and CDR2 (germline): SGHTS, YDEGEE. CDR3 size: 15 residues. Trimming shortened V by 4 bases and J by 4 bases, and 14 bases separated the two germline ends. The CDR3 reads CASSRGGVGTGELFF. The CDR3 coding sequence is TGTGCCAGCAGCCGGGGCGGGGTTGGCACCGGGGAGCTGTTTTTT.

V is TRBV5-1 and J is TRBJ2-3, with unresolved D. The germline CDR1 and CDR2 sequences are SGHRS and YFSETQ. This CDR3 spans 15 amino acids. Trimming cost V 5 bases and J 1 base, with 14 bases left between them. The CDR3 spells CASRRSRVGTDTQYF. CDR3 DNA: TGCGCCAGCAGAAGATCCCGGGTCGGCACAGATACGCAGTATTTT.

This clone showed up just a few times. The chain links TRBV25-1 to TRBJ2-5; TRBD2 agrees at 8 bases. Germline V lookup: CDR1 MGHDK, CDR2 SYGVNS. V was clipped by 7 bases and J by 4 bases; unmatched bases: 17. CDR3 size: 17 residues. Written as DNA, the CDR3 is TGTGCCAGCACTACTCCTCAACGGGGGGGCCGTGGAGAGACCCAGTACTTC. It yields the protein CASTTPQRGGRGETQYF.

V usage is TRBV18 and J usage is TRBJ1-2; D unresolved. Deletions cut 4 bases from V and 6 bases from J, with 9 bases between. Germline V lookup: CDR1 KGHSH, CDR2 LQKENI. This CDR3 spans 12 amino acids. In nucleotides, the CDR3 is TGTGCCAGCTCACAGGGAGAGGATGGCTACACCTTC. It translates to CASSQGEDGYTF.

The CDR3 protein is CASTGTSLETGELFF. The CDR3 coding sequence is TGCGCCAGCACCGGGACTAGCCTCGAGACCGGGGAGCTGTTTTTT. The chain joins TRBV4-1 to TRBJ2-2; 9 bases fit TRBD2. This CDR3 is 15 amino acids long. CDR1 and CDR2 from the germline V gene are MGHRA and YSYEKL. J lost 5 bases, V lost 7 bases, and 8 bases had no gene match.

The chain is built from TRBV4-2 and TRBJ2-4; 7 nucleotides line up with TRBD2. The ends lost 0 bases at V and 4 bases at J; junction bases unmatched: 3. Looked up from germline, CDR1 is LGHNA and CDR2 is YNFKEQ. The CDR3 covers 15 residues. The CDR3 sequence: CASSQERGMKNIQYF. CDR3 in DNA: TGTGCCAGCAGCCAAGAGCGGGGGATGAAAAACATTCAGTACTTC.

The CDR3 nucleotides are TGTGCCAGCTCACCCGAGCAGGGGGATTGGACCGGGGAGCTGTTTTTT. This codes for CASSPEQGDWTGELFF. The rearrangement joins TRBV18 to TRBJ2-2; 7 bases map to TRBD1. CDR1 is KGHSH and CDR2 is LQKENI in the germline V gene. V gave up 3 bases and J gave up 5 bases; unmatched junction bases: 9. This CDR3 region has 16 residues. Full variable domain (rest looked up from reference TRBV18 and TRBJ2-2): NAGVMQNPRHLVRRRGQEARLRCSPMKGHSHVYWYRQLPEEGLKFMVYLQKENIIDESGMPKERFSAEFPKEGPSILRIQQVVRGDSAAYFCASSPEQGDWTGELFFGEGSRLTVL.

The chain joins TRBV10-3 to TRBJ2-2; 10 bases line up with TRBD2. The V gene's germline CDR1 is ENHRY and CDR2 SYGVKD. V shed 0 bases, J shed 7 bases, and the junction held 5 bases outside the gene matches. This CDR3 has 16 amino acids. CDR3 protein: CAISESKGLAIGELFF. The CDR3 DNA follows: TGTGCCATCAGTGAGTCGAAGGGACTAGCGATCGGGGAGCTGTTTTTT.

The J gene is TRBJ1-1, the V gene TRBV10-3, with 9 bases identical to TRBD1. Trimming took 4 bases from V and 4 from J; bases not matched to a gene: 16. The CDR3 is 18 amino acids. CDR1 is ENHRY, CDR2 SYGVKD, per germline. In DNA form, the CDR3 reads TGTGCCATCAGTGGGACCCGGGACAGGGTTCGTGTCGGCACTGAAGCTTTCTTT. Translation gives CAISGTRDRVRVGTEAFF.